These 31 T cell receptor beta chains came from one sample sequenced in a study of cytomegalovirus exposure and HLA in healthy donors. PCR used 60 Vbeta primers and 13 Jbeta primers. Sequencing was performed with immunoSEQ multiplex PCR; in TCRdb, only in-frame clones are kept and a portion is missing. There are about 110,000 clones in the sample, with 3.7% held by the top ten. Sequenced material: PBMCs. The source of these receptors is a man aged 30-40 years in good health and CMV-seronegative.

This chain uses TRBV6-5 with TRBJ2-5; D may be TRBD2 (5 bases). Between the trimmed V and J ends, which lost 2 bases and 6 bases, there was a span of 16 bases. CDR1 and CDR2 (germline): MNHEY, SVGAGI. This CDR3 is built from 15 residues. The CDR3 nucleotides are TGTGCCAGCAGTTACACGTCGACTACGTTACAGACCCAGTACTTC. It encodes CASSYTSTTLQTQYF.

The V and J genes are TRBV2 and TRBJ1-2; D remains ambiguous. There are 12 residues in the CDR3. Trimming cost V 7 bases and J 8 bases, with 14 bases left between them. Germline CDR1 is SNHLY and CDR2 is FYNNEI. CDR3 nucleotides: TGTGCCAGCAATGATGGGGAGGACGGCTACACCTTC. Translation: CASNDGEDGYTF.

The chain couples TRBV7-8 to TRBJ2-7, with 7 bases identical to TRBD1. The ends lost 6 bases at V and 2 bases at J; junction bases unmatched: 1. CDR1 and CDR2 from the germline V gene are SGHVS and FQNEAQ. This CDR3 spans 12 amino acids. The CDR3 region is CASRGQTYEQYF. The CDR3 nucleotides are TGTGCCAGCAGGGGACAGACCTACGAGCAGTACTTC.

The chain uses TRBV7-9 and TRBJ2-1, with 7 bases fitting TRBD2. CDR1 SEHNR and CDR2 FQNEAQ come from the germline V gene (reference sequence). The CDR3 has 14 residues. Trimming took 6 bases from V and 3 from J; bases not matched to a gene: 5. The CDR3 loop reads CASSLADLYNEQFF. The CDR3 nucleotides are TGTGCCAGCAGTCTAGCGGACCTCTACAATGAGCAGTTCTTC.

This chain uses TRBV7-9 with TRBJ2-1; D perhaps matches TRBD2 (5 bases). This CDR3 is 17 amino acids long. Looked up from germline, CDR1 is SEHNR and CDR2 is FQNEAQ (reference sequence). Trimming shortened V by 4 bases and J by 3 bases, and 19 bases separated the two germline ends. CDR3 in amino acids: CASSSSEETGYYNEQFF. CDR3 DNA: TGTGCCAGCAGCTCCTCCGAGGAAACGGGGTACTACAATGAGCAGTTCTTC.

This chain uses TRBV7-9 with TRBJ2-7, with TRBD2 matching 8 bases. The trim removed 1 base at V and 6 bases at J, leaving 5 bases unmatched. The CDR3 spans 14 residues. Germline loops: CDR1 SEHNR, CDR2 FQNEAQ (reference sequence). As DNA, the CDR3 is TGTGCCAGCAGCTTAGTAGCGGGACACAGCGAGCAGTACTTC. It encodes CASSLVAGHSEQYF.

This chain joins TRBV7-9 and TRBJ1-6; TRBD1 matches 9 bases. Germline-derived CDR1 and CDR2 are SEHNR and FQNEAQ (reference sequence). V lost 5 bases, J lost 11 bases, and 13 bases stayed unmatched. The CDR3 runs 16 residues. CDR3 region: CASSLSGQGLWPPLHF. For the CDR3, the DNA is TGTGCCAGCAGCCTATCGGGACAGGGCCTTTGGCCACCCCTCCACTTT.

The chain recombines TRBV5-1 with TRBJ2-5; TRBD1 is a possible D gene (6 bases). This CDR3 spans 14 amino acids. Germline V gives CDR1 SGHRS, CDR2 YFSETQ. The ends were cut back, 6 bases at V and 11 bases at J, with 23 bases in the middle. The CDR3 spells CASTPLTGGLEQYF. CDR3 in DNA: TGCGCCAGCACCCCCCTGACAGGAGGCTTGGAGCAGTACTTC.

This rearrangement joins TRBV5-1 to TRBJ2-5, with 8 bases identical to TRBD1. The J call could be wrong; TRBJ2-7 is a better fit for the DNA end. CDR3 length: 15 residues. CDR1 SGHRS and CDR2 YFSETQ come from the germline V gene. The DNA of the CDR3 is TGCGCCAGCAGCTGGGGGACAGGAGACCTTTACGAGCAGTACTTC. Translated: CASSWGTGDLYEQYF.

The chain is built from TRBV7-9 and TRBJ2-7; 7 positions agree with TRBD1. Unmatched junction bases numbered 2, after V lost 5 bases and J lost 7 bases. Looked up from germline, CDR1 is SEHNR and CDR2 is FQNEAQ (reference sequence). The CDR3 extends over 11 amino acids. The CDR3 DNA sequence: TGTGCCAGCAGCCGACAGGGTGAGCAGTACTTC. It encodes CASSRQGEQYF.

The chain joins TRBV5-6 to TRBJ2-2; D remains ambiguous. The CDR3 has 14 residues. Germline V lookup: CDR1 SGHDT, CDR2 YYEEEE. V gave up 4 bases and J gave up 0 bases, with 7 bases separating them. The CDR3 nucleotides read TGTGCCAGCAGCCGGTTGTCGAACACCGGGGAGCTGTTTTTT. This codes for CASSRLSNTGELFF.

This chain joins TRBV6-5 and TRBJ1-2; 10 bases are shared with TRBD1. Looked up from germline, CDR1 is MNHEY and CDR2 is SVGAGI. V lost 5 bases to trimming and J lost 8 bases; unmatched junction nucleotides: 2. CDR3 length: 12 amino acids. As DNA, the CDR3 is TGTGCCAGCAGTGGGACAGGGGTAGGCTACACCTTC. It translates to CASSGTGVGYTF.

V usage is TRBV7-8 and J usage is TRBJ1-2; D may be TRBD1 (6 bases). The V end was cut by 5 bases, the J end by 4 bases, with 14 bases between. Per germline, CDR1 SGHVS and CDR2 FQNEAQ. The CDR3 is 14 residues long. The CDR3 spells CASSRGGALYGYTF. In DNA, the CDR3 is TGTGCCAGCAGCCGTGGGGGGGCCCTCTATGGCTACACCTTC.

The CDR3 region is CASSRSRELFF. For the CDR3, the DNA is TGCGCCAGCAGCCGCTCCAGAGAGCTGTTTTTT. The rearrangement joins TRBV5-1 to TRBJ2-2, with D uncertain. This CDR3 is built from 11 residues. Germline V gene sequence: CDR1 SGHRS, CDR2 YFSETQ. Trimming pared 4 bases from V and 11 bases from J, leaving 9 bases between.

This chain uses TRBV18 with TRBJ2-5; TRBD1 aligns across 10 bases. CDR1 and CDR2 (germline): KGHSH, LQKENI. The CDR3 spans 15 residues. After removal of 3 bases from V and 5 bases from J, the junction contained 6 bases not matched to a gene. The CDR3 loop reads CASSPRGQGMETQYF. CDR3 DNA: TGTGCCAGCTCACCCAGGGGACAGGGGATGGAGACCCAGTACTTC.

The V and J genes are TRBV10-3 and TRBJ2-1, with TRBD2 matching 9 bases. The length of the CDR3 is 12 residues. Per germline, CDR1 ENHRY and CDR2 SYGVKD. Unmatched junction bases numbered 0, after V lost 4 bases and J lost 8 bases. The CDR3 DNA reads TGTGCCATCAGTGGGACTAGCGATGAGCAGTTCTTC. Protein product: CAISGTSDEQFF.

The chain is built from TRBV7-2 and TRBJ1-2; 7 nucleotides line up with TRBD1. The CDR3 contains 14 residues. Germline V CDR1 and CDR2: SGHTA, FQGNSA. V was pared by 3 bases and J by 4 bases, with 5 bases of the junction left unmatched. The CDR3, as DNA: TGTGCCAGCAGCTTCGGACAGGCAGGCTATGGCTACACCTTC. This encodes CASSFGQAGYGYTF.

The rearrangement uses TRBV11-3 and TRBJ2-1; D is possibly TRBD2 (5 bases). The CDR3 consists of 14 residues. The germline gives CDR1 SGHNT, CDR2 YENEEA. The V end was cut by 5 bases, the J end by 3 bases, with 11 bases between. CDR3 region: CASSQRVGYNEQFF. As DNA, the CDR3 is TGTGCCAGCAGCCAGAGGGTGGGCTACAATGAGCAGTTCTTC.

The chain employs TRBV6-5 and TRBJ2-4; D may be TRBD2 (6 bases). Germline CDR1 and CDR2: MNHEY and SVGAGI. V lost 5 bases and J 0 bases, leaving 11 bases between the germline ends. The CDR3 has 15 amino acids. The CDR3 DNA sequence: TGTGCCAGCAGTCCCCCGGGGGTAGCCAAAAACATTCAGTACTTC. It yields the protein CASSPPGVAKNIQYF.

The rearrangement links TRBV7-8 to TRBJ1-5; TRBD1 aligns across 9 bases. This CDR3 spans 16 amino acids. CDR1 and CDR2 from the germline V gene are SGHVS and FQNEAQ. Trimming at V came to 1 base and at J to 4 bases, leaving 5 bases not matched to a gene. The CDR3 region is CASSLGPTGGNQPQHF. Written as DNA, the CDR3 is TGTGCCAGCAGCTTAGGTCCGACAGGGGGGAATCAGCCCCAGCATTTT. The variable domain in full, with the rest retrieved from reference TRBV7-8 and TRBJ1-5, is GAGVSQSPRYKVAKRGQDVALRCDPISGHVSLFWYQQALGQGPEFLTYFQNEAQLDKSGLPSDRFFAERPEGSVSTLKIQRTQQEDSAVYLCASSLGPTGGNQPQHFGDGTRLSIL.

The chain links TRBV5-1 to TRBJ1-1; D possibly corresponds to TRBD1 (5 bases). The CDR3 is 15 residues long. V dropped 1 base and J dropped 3 bases, with 13 bases sitting between them. Germline CDR1 and CDR2: SGHRS and YFSETQ. CDR3 DNA: TGCGCCAGCAGCTTGAGTGGGTGGGGGGACACTGAAGCTTTCTTT. Translating it yields CASSLSGWGDTEAFF.

The chain has TRBV9 and TRBJ2-1; D remains unclear. Germline values: CDR1 SGDLS, CDR2 YYNGEE. The CDR3 runs to 16 residues. The V gene lost 4 bases and the J gene lost 0 bases, with 14 bases spanning the gap. CDR3 in amino acids: CASSSRTSGSYNEQFF. DNA for the CDR3: TGTGCCAGCAGCTCTCGTACCTCGGGCTCCTACAATGAGCAGTTCTTC.

The chain couples TRBV7-2 to TRBJ1-3, with D uncertain. The length of the CDR3 is 15 residues. V was shortened by 7 bases and J by 0 bases, with 13 bases between the two germline ends. From germline, CDR1 is SGHTA and CDR2 FQGNSA. Here the CDR3 DNA reads TGTGCCAGCACATTGTCAGGCAACTCTGGAAACACCATATATTTT. As protein: CASTLSGNSGNTIYF.

The V call is TRBV5-4, the J call TRBJ1-1; 7 positions match TRBD1. Unmatched junction bases numbered 12, after V lost 0 bases and J lost 10 bases. Per germline, CDR1 SGHNT and CDR2 YYREEE (reference sequence). This CDR3 region has 15 residues. Here the CDR3 reads CASSLGQGVFESAFF. The CDR3 DNA reads TGTGCCAGCAGCTTGGGACAGGGCGTTTTCGAGTCAGCTTTCTTT.

The chain is built from TRBV29-1 and TRBJ2-7; D is undetermined. V was shortened by 0 bases and J by 4 bases, with 10 bases between the two germline ends. Germline CDR1 and CDR2: SQVTM and ANQGSEA. The CDR3 has 13 amino acids. The CDR3 nucleotides are TGCAGCGTTGAAGATGGTTTGAGTTACGAGCAGTACTTC. It codes for CSVEDGLSYEQYF.

The chain links TRBV6-6 to TRBJ1-5; D remains unclear. Per the germline V gene, CDR1 is MNHNY and CDR2 is SVGAGI (reference sequence). The CDR3 is 15 amino acids. V shed 5 bases and J shed 4 bases, with 15 bases lying between them. Here the CDR3 reads CASSIPAAENQPQHF. DNA for the CDR3: TGTGCCAGCAGTATCCCCGCAGCGGAGAATCAGCCCCAGCATTTT.

V and J are TRBV27 and TRBJ2-7, with 7 bases fitting TRBD2. J gave up 6 bases and V 3 bases, and 5 bases lay outside the gene matches. The CDR3 consists of 13 residues. Germline CDR1 MNHEY, CDR2 SMNVEV (reference sequence). The chain's CDR3 is CASSFKGRAEQYF. CDR3 nucleotides: TGTGCCAGCAGTTTTAAGGGGAGGGCCGAGCAGTACTTC.

V usage is TRBV6-5 and J usage is TRBJ1-2; a weak D match, TRBD1 (6 bases). The CDR3 covers 15 residues. Germline CDR1 reads MNHEY; CDR2 reads SVGAGI. Deletions cut 8 bases from V and 3 bases from J, with 19 bases between. The CDR3 loop is CASLGGDSLHYGYTF. In nucleotides, the CDR3 is TGTGCCAGCCTTGGGGGCGACAGCTTACACTATGGCTACACCTTC.

The chain carries TRBV11-2 and TRBJ2-1; a weak D match, TRBD1 (5 bases). The CDR3 totals 14 residues. The germline V and J ends were trimmed by 7 bases and 5 bases, with 15 bases remaining between them. Germline CDR1 SGHAT, CDR2 FQNNGV. DNA for the CDR3: TGTGCCAGCACGGACACCCTCGAAAACAATGAGCAGTTCTTC. Translation: CASTDTLENNEQFF.

The V call is TRBV4-3, the J call TRBJ1-5; D is unclear. The CDR3 length is 14 residues. In germline, CDR1 is LGHNA, CDR2 YSLEER. With 0 bases removed from V and 0 bases from J, the gap between germline ends came to 3 bases. CDR3 sequence (DNA): TGCGCCAGCAGCCAAGATTATAGCAATCAGCCCCAGCATTTT. Amino acid sequence: CASSQDYSNQPQHF.

The chain uses TRBV6-6 and TRBJ1-1; TRBD1 matches at 9 bases. V dropped 6 bases and J dropped 2; count of bases not matched to a gene: 7. This CDR3 spans 15 amino acids. Germline V CDR1 and CDR2: MNHNY, SVGAGI (reference sequence). The CDR3 DNA reads as TGTGCCAGCAGCTCACCGGGACAGGGTAACACTGAAGCTTTCTTT. Translated: CASSSPGQGNTEAFF.